These T cell receptor beta chains were read from a single sample in a study of T cell repertoires in cytomegalovirus infection. Using its own MiXCR run on the reads, TCRdb lists one record per CDR3 protein. The repertoire holds about half a million distinct CDR3 sequences, with about 42% as singletons. Their antigens are not known. The sequenced sample was cultured PBMCs, obtained from culture after CMV antigen stimulation. The receptors originated from a human donor in good health (CMV status not recorded). Some clones in this sample may be carry-over from other donors' samples. Both conserved end residues are trimmed from each CDR3. The order of the fields is CDR3 length, V gene, CDR3 protein.

>14|TRBV4-3
ASSQKGTIRTGELF
>11|TRBV28
ATNRGTYNEQF
>12|TRBV7-2
ASSSSGLNTEAF
>11|TRBV4-2
ASSPSGPGEQF
>11|TRBV6-1
AGGNRDYNEQF
>13|TRBV6-2/TRBV6-3
ASAGTGLSNQPQH
>13|TRBV7-2
ASSLGGLNYNEQF
>11|TRBV20-1
SAKSGAGETQY
>15|TRBV12-3/TRBV12-4
ASSSQRGRWASGGYT
>13|TRBV4-1
ASSLGGRVNEKLF
>13|TRBV6-1
ASSLAGGPDNEQF
>15|TRBV5-4
ASSLGGSGTTTDTQY
>15|TRBV7-2
ASTLFPPLTLTAEQY
>13|TRBV4-2
ASSQEASGEGEQY
>12|TRBV7-6
ASSSTQGAGTQY
>9|TRBV7-2
ASSSPGEQF
>11|TRBV7-8
ASSFRDLGEQY
>13|TRBV5-4
ASSFDLGENYGYT
>11|TRBV6-1
ASSLDPNTEAF
>9|TRBV12-3/TRBV12-4
ASSLTEKLF
>15|TRBV7-6
ASSPRLAGGPTGELF
>13|TRBV27
ASSYIGGAGQPQH
>16|TRBV12-3/TRBV12-4
ASSPRGEGLSPNEKLF
>12|TRBV5-5
ASSLGTGLNEQF
>14|TRBV19
ASSPRRIDGANVLT